The 14 T cell receptor beta chains given below trace back to one sample, sequenced in a study of blood T cell repertoires in COVID-19. Clones were sequenced by immunoSEQ multiplex PCR, and TCRdb holds only the in-frame ones, with some missing. The data show fewer than 200,000 clones, approximately 86% seen once. Sequencing was performed on peripheral blood. The source is a woman aged 55-75 years who had recovered from COVID-19.

Concerning this clone itself: Other DNA variants within this sample encode the same CDR3. The CDR3 region is CASSRQGYGYTF. In nucleotides, the CDR3 is TGTGCCAGCAGTCGACAGGGCTATGGCTACACCTTC. The rearrangement uses TRBV6-5 and TRBJ1-2; 7 positions match TRBD1. V gave up 5 bases and J gave up 4 bases; unmatched junction bases: 1. The CDR3 is 12 residues long. The germline V gene has CDR1 MNHEY and CDR2 SVGAGI.

The chain has TRBV27 and TRBJ2-7; D uncertain. The CDR3 runs to 14 residues. Germline V lookup: CDR1 MNHEY, CDR2 SMNVEV (reference sequence). V was shortened by 6 bases and J by 3 bases, with 15 bases between the two germline ends. In DNA form, the CDR3 reads TGTGCCAGCAGCGACACCAACCCCAACTACGAGCAGTACTTC. It is translated as CASSDTNPNYEQYF.

V usage is TRBV7-8 and J usage is TRBJ1-2; D is ambiguous. Looked up from germline, CDR1 is SGHVS and CDR2 is FQNEAQ. The CDR3 is 15 amino acids. V was trimmed by 2 bases and J by 8 bases, leaving 18 bases between them. Here the CDR3 reads CASSLKSSPAYGYTF. For the CDR3, the DNA is TGTGCCAGCAGCTTAAAGAGTAGCCCGGCCTACGGCTACACCTTC.

V and J are TRBV5-1 and TRBJ1-1; 9 nucleotides line up with TRBD1. V trimming: 4 bases; J trimming: 0 bases; junction bases outside the gene matches: 10. Per the germline V gene, CDR1 is SGHRS and CDR2 is YFSETQ. The CDR3 is 17 residues long. The CDR3 DNA sequence: TGCGCCAGCAGCCAAACGGGGACAGGGTTAATGAACACTGAAGCTTTCTTT. Amino acid sequence: CASSQTGTGLMNTEAFF.

V is TRBV4-1 and J is TRBJ1-2, with 8 positions matching TRBD1. CDR1 MGHRA and CDR2 YSYEKL come from the germline V gene. V trimming: 1 base; J trimming: 4 bases; junction bases outside the gene matches: 8. The CDR3 totals 16 residues. DNA for the CDR3: TGCGCCAGCAGCCAAGGTGTCGCAGGGGGCAGCTATGGCTACACCTTC. Its translation: CASSQGVAGGSYGYTF.

The gene calls are TRBV14 and TRBJ1-2; D may be TRBD1 (6 bases). The CDR3 extends over 14 amino acids. The V gene lost 0 bases and the J gene lost 4 bases, with 9 bases spanning the gap. Germline CDR1 reads SGHDN; CDR2 reads FVKESK. DNA of the CDR3: TGTGCCAGCAGCCAAGATGTACAGGGCTATGGCTACACCTTC. Amino acids: CASSQDVQGYGYTF.

The chain has TRBV24-1 and TRBJ2-1; 8 nucleotides line up with TRBD2. Germline V gives CDR1 KGHDR, CDR2 SFDVKD. V shed 3 bases and J 6 bases; nucleotides not matched to a gene: 9. This CDR3 has 16 residues. The CDR3 reads CATSDEHGGGVNEQFF. CDR3 DNA sequence: TGTGCCACCAGTGATGAGCACGGGGGGGGAGTCAATGAGCAGTTCTTC.

The chain links TRBV10-3 to TRBJ1-5; D is unclear. V lost 4 bases to trimming and J lost 6 bases, with 7 bases between them. CDR1 ENHRY and CDR2 SYGVKD come from the germline V gene. There are 12 residues in the CDR3. CDR3 bases: TGTGCCATCAGTGGAGGTAGTCAGCCCCAGCATTTT. It yields the protein CAISGGSQPQHF.

V and J are TRBV5-4 and TRBJ2-3; 10 nucleotides align to TRBD1. The germline gives CDR1 SGHNT, CDR2 YYREEE (reference sequence). V shed 0 bases, J shed 6 bases, and the junction held 4 bases outside the gene matches. The CDR3 contains 15 residues. The CDR3 here is CASSLAGTGVDTQYF. The CDR3 bases are TGTGCCAGCAGCTTGGCCGGGACAGGGGTTGATACGCAGTATTTT.

This clone turned up a few times. The rearrangement joins TRBV19 to TRBJ2-1; D remains ambiguous. The CDR3 consists of 11 residues. The V gene's germline CDR1 is LNHDA and CDR2 SQIVND (reference sequence). V shed 8 bases and J shed 7 bases, with 9 bases lying between them. CDR3 in amino acids: CASLGPNEQFF. CDR3 DNA: TGTGCCAGTCTGGGCCCGAATGAGCAGTTCTTC.

This chain connects TRBV5-1 to TRBJ1-2; D is ambiguous. The CDR3 covers 15 residues. Trimming took off 0 bases at V and 0 bases at J, with 9 bases between the two ends. Germline V gene sequence: CDR1 SGHRS, CDR2 YFSETQ. The CDR3 coding sequence is TGCGCCAGCAGCTTGGCCTCGGGGTCTAACTATGGCTACACCTTC. Translation: CASSLASGSNYGYTF.

This clone was recorded a few times. This chain uses TRBV19 with TRBJ1-5, with 10 bases aligning to TRBD1. The germline V gene encodes CDR1 LNHDA and CDR2 SQIVND (reference sequence). This CDR3 spans 16 amino acids. After removal of 7 bases from V and 2 bases from J, the junction contained 8 bases not matched to a gene. For the CDR3, the DNA is TGTGCCAGTAATCCGGGACAGGGGATTCGCAATCAGCCCCAGCATTTT. This gives the protein CASNPGQGIRNQPQHF.

This sequence joins TRBV5-5 and TRBJ1-2; 12 bases line up with TRBD1. The CDR3 runs to 14 residues. Per germline, CDR1 SGHKS and CDR2 YYEKEE (reference sequence). J gave up 7 bases and V 3 bases, and 4 bases lay outside the gene matches. The CDR3 region has the DNA TGTGCCAGCAGCTGGGGACAGGGGGCGTCTGGCTACACCTTC. Its protein is CASSWGQGASGYTF.

The chain carries TRBV30 and TRBJ2-1; D ambiguous. The germline V gene encodes CDR1 GTSNPN and CDR2 SVGIG (reference sequence). The CDR3 runs 11 residues. Trimming removed 0 bases at V and 12 bases at J, with 9 bases between. CDR3 protein: CAWSVFEAQFF. The CDR3, as DNA: TGTGCCTGGAGTGTATTTGAAGCGCAGTTCTTC.